This T cell receptor beta chain came from a study of vaccination effects on CD4 cells after COVID-19. Study as a whole: Either the BNT162b2 or mRNA-1273 vaccine was given to participants in two doses.

In regard to this clone: Antigen unknown.

Antigen-specific CD4+ T cells were expanded with viral peptide pools in the ViraFEST assay before sequencing. Following culture for roughly 10 days, CD4+ T cells were isolated. The person acquired a PCR-confirmed SARS-CoV-2 infection between March and December 2020. HIV-1 Nef peptides, pooled, formed the negative control culture. Replacing half the medium with IL-2 medium was done on days 3 and 7. Trimming removed 6 bases at V and 1 base at J, with 9 bases between. The CDR3 has 13 residues. The germline V gene has CDR1 KGHSH and CDR2 LQKENI. Only in-frame clones appear in the TCRdb table, and some are missing; sequencing was by immunoSEQ multiplex PCR. The sample lists around 53,000 clones; under 80% were seen once.

Material: CD4+ T cells from PBMCs cultured with HIV peptides, obtained before COVID-19 vaccination. The subset here: HIV-1 Nef peptide pool negative control/reference culture. The source is a human donor who had a prior SARS-CoV-2 infection. The chain links TRBV18 to TRBJ1-1, with D possibly being TRBD1 (5 bases). The CDR3 DNA sequence: TGTGCCAGCTCGCGAGACAGGAACACTGAAGCTTTCTTT. Protein sequence: CASSRDRNTEAFF.